This is a list of T cell receptor beta chains from one sample in a study of cytomegalovirus exposure and HLA in healthy donors. Data came from immunoSEQ multiplex PCR; TCRdb stores just in-frame clones and leaves some out. The data contain fewer than 300,000 clones, roughly 90% of them singletons. The sample comprised PBMCs. All receptors come from a woman aged 18-29 years in good health and CMV-seronegative. Both conserved end residues are part of each CDR3. The D gene is left open where the match is weak. Some rows mark clone size as missing; the rest say once, few, many or name a class of expanded clone.

d_call: .; clone_size: few; j_call: TRBJ2-5; v_call: TRBV7-2; cdr3_nt: TGTGCCAGCAGCTTGAGGGGGATTATGGAGACCCAGTACTTC; cdr3_aa: CASSLRGIMETQYF
d_call: TRBD2; clone_size: .; j_call: TRBJ2-7; v_call: TRBV6-4; cdr3_nt: TGTGCCAGCAGTGAGGGGACTAGCGGGAGTTACGAGCAGTACTTC; cdr3_aa: CASSEGTSGSYEQYF
d_call: .; clone_size: .; j_call: TRBJ2-5; v_call: TRBV7-9; cdr3_nt: TGTGCCAGCAGCTTTGGGACTTCATGGGAGACCCAGTACTTC; cdr3_aa: CASSFGTSWETQYF
d_call: TRBD2; clone_size: few; j_call: TRBJ2-7; v_call: TRBV11-2; cdr3_nt: TGTGCCAGCAGCTCAGGACTAGCTGGTTCCCAGTACTTC; cdr3_aa: CASSSGLAGSQYF
d_call: .; clone_size: .; j_call: TRBJ1-5; v_call: TRBV5-1; cdr3_nt: TGCGCCAGCAGCTCCGGACATCCTAATGCGCCCCAGCATTTT; cdr3_aa: CASSSGHPNAPQHF
d_call: TRBD1; clone_size: .; j_call: TRBJ2-6; v_call: TRBV9; cdr3_nt: TGTGCCAGCAGCGTAGGAGGCAGGGGGCTTCTTTCTGGGGCCAACGTCCTGACTTTC; cdr3_aa: CASSVGGRGLLSGANVLTF
d_call: TRBD1; clone_size: few; j_call: TRBJ2-7; v_call: TRBV29-1; cdr3_nt: TGCAGCGTTCTGACAGGGGACTACGAGCAGTACTTC; cdr3_aa: CSVLTGDYEQYF
d_call: TRBD2; clone_size: .; j_call: TRBJ2-2; v_call: TRBV11-2; cdr3_nt: TGTGCCAGCAGCTCGGGACTACATACCGGGGAGCTGTTTTTT; cdr3_aa: CASSSGLHTGELFF
d_call: .; clone_size: .; j_call: TRBJ2-5; v_call: TRBV5-6; cdr3_nt: TGTGCCAGCAGCTTTATCTTACAAGAGACCCAGTACTTC; cdr3_aa: CASSFILQETQYF
d_call: .; clone_size: .; j_call: TRBJ1-2; v_call: TRBV5-1; cdr3_nt: TGCGCCAGCAGCTTGGCCAGGGACTATGGCTACACCTTC; cdr3_aa: CASSLARDYGYTF
d_call: TRBD1; clone_size: .; j_call: TRBJ2-1; v_call: TRBV5-8; cdr3_nt: TGTGCCAGTACAGGGGTACGTTCCAATGAGCAGTTCTTC; cdr3_aa: CASTGVRSNEQFF
d_call: TRBD1; clone_size: .; j_call: TRBJ1-2; v_call: TRBV23-1; cdr3_nt: TGCGCCAGCAGTCCCCGGGACAGGAGGAACTATGGCTACACCTTC; cdr3_aa: CASSPRDRRNYGYTF
d_call: .; clone_size: .; j_call: TRBJ2-3; v_call: TRBV14; cdr3_nt: TGTGCCAGCAGCCAGCAGAGGTTGGATACGCAGTATTTT; cdr3_aa: CASSQQRLDTQYF
d_call: TRBD2; clone_size: .; j_call: TRBJ2-7; v_call: TRBV19; cdr3_nt: TGTGCCAGTAGTATCGGGACTACAAGCTCCTACGAGCAGTACTTC; cdr3_aa: CASSIGTTSSYEQYF
d_call: TRBD2; clone_size: .; j_call: TRBJ2-2; v_call: TRBV6-1; cdr3_nt: TGTGCCAGCAGTGGAGGGAGGGGATGGACCGGGGAGCTGTTTTTT; cdr3_aa: CASSGGRGWTGELFF
d_call: .; clone_size: .; j_call: TRBJ1-1; v_call: TRBV19; cdr3_nt: TGTGCCAGTATCGTGGGGAGCACTGAAGCTTTCTTT; cdr3_aa: CASIVGSTEAFF
d_call: .; clone_size: .; j_call: TRBJ2-3; v_call: TRBV6-1; cdr3_nt: TGTGCCAGCAGTGAACTTGCGGGACCTAAGTCTAGCACAGATACGCAGTATTTT; cdr3_aa: CASSELAGPKSSTDTQYF
d_call: TRBD2; clone_size: .; j_call: TRBJ2-1; v_call: TRBV6-1; cdr3_nt: TGTGCCAGCAGGGGACTAGCGATCACCTACAATGAGCAGTTCTTC; cdr3_aa: CASRGLAITYNEQFF
d_call: .; clone_size: .; j_call: TRBJ1-2; v_call: TRBV27; cdr3_nt: TGTGCCAGCAGTCCCCGGGGATCCCTCTATGGCTACACCTTC; cdr3_aa: CASSPRGSLYGYTF
d_call: .; clone_size: .; j_call: TRBJ2-7; v_call: TRBV6-1; cdr3_nt: TGTGCCAGCACCACCGGCAGGGTCGACGAGCAGTACTTC; cdr3_aa: CASTTGRVDEQYF
d_call: .; clone_size: .; j_call: TRBJ1-1; v_call: TRBV27; cdr3_nt: TGTGCCAGCAGACTTTCAGGGAGGTACACTGAAGCTTTCTTT; cdr3_aa: CASRLSGRYTEAFF
d_call: TRBD2; clone_size: .; j_call: TRBJ2-3; v_call: TRBV25-1; cdr3_nt: TGTGCCAGCAGCCTCCTCCTAGCGGGAGAGGGAGATACGCAGTATTTT; cdr3_aa: CASSLLLAGEGDTQYF
d_call: TRBD2; clone_size: .; j_call: TRBJ2-1; v_call: TRBV19; cdr3_nt: TGTGCCAGTAGAAATAGCGGGAGGGCCGGTAATGAGCAGTTCTTC; cdr3_aa: CASRNSGRAGNEQFF